This TCR beta chain is drawn from a study of CD8+CD57+ T cells in acquired aplastic anemia. Overall study context: Sorted CD4+ and CD8+ cells gave a mean 3.2 ug DNA, range roughly 0.2 to 27.4 ug.

This CDR3 spans 14 amino acids. Germline CDR1 and CDR2: SNHLY and FYNNEI. J was trimmed by 9 bases and V by 2 bases; bases with no gene match: 8. Profiling of TCR beta VDJ combinations and CDR3 sequences used genomic DNA as template. TCRdb independently ran MiXCR on the reads; one entry per CDR3 protein. The sample yields roughly 200,000 distinct CDR3 sequences, 61% seen once. The chain carries TRBV2 and TRBJ1-2; 8 bases agree with TRBD1. This TCR was sampled from a human donor in good health. The sequencing input was sorted CD4+, CD8+, or CD8+CD57+ T cells (not recorded which) from PBMCs. The CDR3 DNA reads as TGTGCCAGCAGTGAATCAGGGGGCCCTGGAAGCTACACCTTC. Translating it yields CASSESGGPGSYTF.